Each of the 28 T cell receptor beta chains below was sequenced from the same sample in a study of OX40 agonist ivuxolimab in advanced cancers. Clones were sequenced by immunoSEQ multiplex PCR, and TCRdb holds only the in-frame ones, with some missing. Among about 76,000 clones listed, over 75% were seen once. The starting material was CD4+ or CD8+ T cells sorted from blood, obtained in a trial of the OX40 agonist ivuxolimab. The receptor set was obtained from an adult with an advanced solid tumor such as melanoma, head and neck, liver or kidney cancer.

The chain carries TRBV28 and TRBJ1-5, with no clear D. The CDR3 runs 14 residues. Germline V gene sequence: CDR1 MDHEN, CDR2 SYDVKM. V was trimmed by 4 bases and J by 5 bases, leaving 12 bases between them. The CDR3 DNA reads as TGTGCCAGCAGTTCCCCCTCGGGAGATCAGCCCCAGCATTTT. Its protein product is CASSSPSGDQPQHF.

This chain links TRBV20-1 with TRBJ1-2; 7 bases line up with TRBD1. The CDR3 covers 11 residues. Germline V gives CDR1 DFQATT, CDR2 SNEGSKA (reference sequence). V trimming: 3 bases; J trimming: 8 bases; junction bases outside the gene matches: 3. CDR3 residues: CSARTGWGYTF. The CDR3 DNA sequence: TGCAGTGCTAGGACAGGGTGGGGCTACACCTTC.

In this sample, this clone turned up once. The chain employs TRBV19 and TRBJ2-7; D may be TRBD2 (7 bases). CDR1 is LNHDA and CDR2 is SQIVND in the germline V gene (reference sequence). The CDR3 sequence is 13 residues long. Trimming shortened V by 3 bases and J by 6 bases, and 12 bases separated the two germline ends. The CDR3 DNA is TGTGCCAGTAGTATCTTTGGGGGGGCCGAGCAGTACTTC. It is translated as CASSIFGGAEQYF.

This clone was observed a few times. The V gene is TRBV30, the J gene TRBJ2-7; no definite D call. V lost 0 bases, J lost 4 bases, and 7 bases lay in between. Germline V gene sequence: CDR1 GTSNPN, CDR2 SVGIG (reference sequence). The CDR3 length is 12 residues. The CDR3 DNA follows: TGTGCCTGGAGTGTAAGACTTTACGAGCAGTACTTC. Its protein product is CAWSVRLYEQYF. The whole variable domain, filled in from reference TRBV30 and TRBJ2-7, reads SQTIHQWPATLVQPVGSPLSLECTVEGTSNPNLYWYRQAAGRGLQLLFYSVGIGQISSEVPQNLSASRPQDRQFILSSKKLLLSDSGFYLCAWSVRLYEQYFGPGTRLTVT.

The chain recombines TRBV4-3 with TRBJ2-5; no firm D call. CDR1 LGHNA and CDR2 YSLEER come from the germline V gene. There are 15 residues in the CDR3. V lost 1 base to trimming and J lost 5 bases, with 14 bases between them. The CDR3 DNA follows: TGCGCCAGCAGCCAAGTTTTAGCCTCCTTGGAGACCCAGTACTTC. Translated: CASSQVLASLETQYF.

The chain links TRBV5-4 to TRBJ2-1; D may match TRBD1 or TRBD2 (5 bases each). The CDR3 has 12 residues. Per germline, CDR1 SGHNT and CDR2 YYREEE (reference sequence). Deletions cut 6 bases from V and 9 bases from J, with 13 bases between. The CDR3 here is CASNVAGAEQFF. CDR3 bases: TGTGCCAGCAATGTGGCCGGGGCTGAGCAGTTCTTC. The entire variable domain, with the rest obtained from reference TRBV5-4 and TRBJ2-1, is as follows: ETGVTQSPTHLIKTRGQQVTLRCSSQSGHNTVSWYQQALGQGPQFIFQYYREEENGRGNFPPRFSGLQFPNYSSELNVNALELDDSALYLCASNVAGAEQFFGPGTRLTVL.

This clone has just a few counts. The gene calls are TRBV25-1 and TRBJ1-2; D unclear. V lost 0 bases and J 2 bases, leaving 7 bases between the germline ends. The CDR3 is 14 amino acids. CDR1 and CDR2 from the germline V gene are MGHDK and SYGVNS. CDR3 residues: CASSEYHGNYGYTF. The CDR3, as DNA: TGTGCCAGCAGTGAATATCACGGAAACTATGGCTACACCTTC.

The chain recombines TRBV5-1 with TRBJ1-6, with D perhaps matching TRBD1 (6 bases). V lost 5 bases and J lost 6, with 12 bases in between. The CDR3 spans 14 residues. Germline CDR1 SGHRS, CDR2 YFSETQ. The CDR3 sequence is CASSRTASNSPLHF. The CDR3 DNA sequence: TGCGCCAGCAGTCGGACAGCGTCTAATTCACCCCTCCACTTT.

The chain has TRBV5-1 and TRBJ1-2; no clear D gene. The ends were cut back, 4 bases at V and 4 bases at J, with 20 bases in the middle. The V gene's germline CDR1 is SGHRS and CDR2 YFSETQ. The CDR3 is made up of 16 amino acids. CDR3 residues: CASSPEGDLVPYGYTF. The CDR3 DNA follows: TGCGCCAGCAGCCCGGAGGGAGACCTCGTCCCCTATGGCTACACCTTC. The full variable domain, completed using reference TRBV5-1 and TRBJ1-2, is KAGVTQTPRYLIKTRGQQVTLSCSPISGHRSVSWYQQTPGQGLQFLFEYFSETQRNKGNFPGRFSGRQFSNSRSEMNVSTLELGDSALYLCASSPEGDLVPYGYTFGSGTRLTVV.

This clone has at least ten counts. The chain carries TRBV5-4 and TRBJ1-2; unclear D gene. Germline V gene sequence: CDR1 SGHNT, CDR2 YYREEE (reference sequence). Trimming took off 0 bases at V and 4 bases at J, with 4 bases between the two ends. The CDR3 length is 12 residues. The CDR3 here is CASSLDAYGYTF. CDR3 DNA sequence: TGTGCCAGCAGCTTGGATGCCTATGGCTACACCTTC.

This clone was observed a single time. This chain connects TRBV2 to TRBJ1-5; TRBD1 matches at 8 bases. With 7 bases clipped from V and 5 bases from J, the junction kept 7 bases outside the gene matches. The CDR3 is made up of 14 amino acids. Germline CDR1 SNHLY, CDR2 FYNNEI. This CDR3 is CASTDRGWDQPQHF. CDR3 nucleotide sequence: TGTGCCAGCACCGACAGGGGTTGGGATCAGCCCCAGCATTTT.

The chain couples TRBV28 to TRBJ2-1; maybe TRBD2 (5 bases). This CDR3 region has 16 residues. Germline-derived CDR1 and CDR2 are MDHEN and SYDVKM. With 6 bases removed from V and 4 bases from J, the gap between germline ends came to 19 bases. The chain's CDR3 is CASSLTGGEGYNEQFF. CDR3 in DNA: TGTGCCAGCAGCCTTACCGGAGGAGAAGGATACAATGAGCAGTTCTTC.

This clone was seen a single time. The genes are TRBV4-3 and TRBJ1-4; D remains ambiguous. CDR1 is LGHNA, CDR2 YSLEER, per germline. V lost 4 bases and J lost 5, with 8 bases in between. This CDR3 contains 13 residues. The CDR3: CASSLRVNEKLFF. CDR3 coding DNA: TGCGCCAGCAGCCTTAGAGTAAATGAAAAACTGTTTTTT.

The chain couples TRBV7-2 to TRBJ1-3; D uncertain. The CDR3 consists of 15 residues. In germline, CDR1 is SGHTA, CDR2 FQGNSA. Trimming removed 1 base from V and 0 bases from J, with 7 bases in between. This CDR3 reads CASSLGLFSGNTIYF. The CDR3 region has the DNA TGTGCCAGCAGCTTAGGACTATTCTCTGGAAACACCATATATTTT.

This clone is a singleton in its sample. The chain uses TRBV2 and TRBJ2-7; 9 bases are a match to TRBD2. After removal of 6 bases from V and 2 bases from J, the junction contained 11 bases not matched to a gene. Per the germline V gene, CDR1 is SNHLY and CDR2 is FYNNEI. The CDR3 spans 16 residues. The CDR3 nucleotides read TGTGCCAGCAGCCCAAATCTAGCGGGGACCGCCTACGAGCAGTACTTC. Its translation is CASSPNLAGTAYEQYF.

The chain couples TRBV4-2 to TRBJ2-7, with 10 bases lining up with TRBD2. The CDR3 runs 15 residues. Germline V gene sequence: CDR1 LGHNA, CDR2 YNFKEQ. V was clipped by 3 bases and J by 0 bases; unmatched bases: 2. CDR3 bases: TGTGCCAGCAGCCATACTAGCGGGACCTCCTACGAGCAGTACTTC. Amino acids: CASSHTSGTSYEQYF.

This clone was seen once. This chain uses TRBV5-6 with TRBJ1-2; D may be TRBD1 (5 bases). The CDR3 is made up of 15 amino acids. Trimming removed 3 bases from V and 0 bases from J, with 12 bases in between. Germline V CDR1 and CDR2: SGHDT, YYEEEE. DNA of the CDR3: TGTGCCAGCAGCTCCACAGGAGGAACTAACTATGGCTACACCTTC. Residues: CASSSTGGTNYGYTF.

This clone was seen a few times. The V call is TRBV4-3, the J call TRBJ2-3; TRBD2 matches at 9 bases. J gave up 1 base and V 2 bases, and 16 bases lay outside the gene matches. The CDR3 is made up of 20 amino acids. CDR1 is LGHNA, CDR2 YSLEER, per germline. The CDR3, as DNA: TGCGCCAGCAGCCAACAGCGAAATCCTAGCGGGACCCCTGGCACAGATACGCAGTATTTT. Translation gives CASSQQRNPSGTPGTDTQYF.

The rearrangement links TRBV30 to TRBJ2-6; D remains unclear. Germline values: CDR1 GTSNPN, CDR2 SVGIG (reference sequence). V was trimmed by 0 bases and J by 4 bases, leaving 4 bases between them. The CDR3 consists of 13 residues. Here the CDR3 reads CAWSVQGANVLTF. The CDR3 DNA follows: TGTGCCTGGAGTGTACAGGGGGCCAACGTCCTGACTTTC.

The chain carries TRBV7-8 and TRBJ2-2; D is ambiguous. The length of the CDR3 is 15 residues. V was pared by 0 bases and J by 5 bases, with 10 bases between. Germline V gene lookup returns CDR1 SGHVS and CDR2 FQNEAQ. The CDR3 region is CASSLAPWVTGELFF. CDR3 bases: TGTGCCAGCAGCTTAGCCCCATGGGTAACCGGGGAGCTGTTTTTT. Looking up the rest from reference TRBV7-8 and TRBJ2-2 gives the full variable domain: GAGVSQSPRYKVAKRGQDVALRCDPISGHVSLFWYQQALGQGPEFLTYFQNEAQLDKSGLPSDRFFAERPEGSVSTLKIQRTQQEDSAVYLCASSLAPWVTGELFFGEGSRLTVL.

The V gene is TRBV28, the J gene TRBJ1-2, with TRBD1 identical over 7 bases. V lost 7 bases, J lost 0 bases, and 8 bases stayed unmatched. CDR3 length equals 15 residues. Germline CDR1 is MDHEN and CDR2 is SYDVKM. CDR3 DNA: TGTGCCAGCACCACAGGGGCCACTGCTAACTATGGCTACACCTTC. Its translation: CASTTGATANYGYTF.

The gene calls are TRBV11-3 and TRBJ2-7, with unresolved D. Germline CDR1 and CDR2: SGHNT and YENEEA. The V end was cut by 2 bases, the J end by 3 bases, with 17 bases between. The length of the CDR3 is 16 residues. The CDR3: CASSLRVTSPNYEQYF. Written as DNA, the CDR3 is TGTGCCAGCAGCTTACGTGTGACATCCCCTAACTACGAGCAGTACTTC.

The J gene is TRBJ1-3, the V gene TRBV28; no clear D gene. Germline V gives CDR1 MDHEN, CDR2 SYDVKM. CDR3 size: 13 residues. V was trimmed by 7 bases and J by 2 bases, leaving 9 bases between them. The CDR3 DNA follows: TGTGCCAGCATTACCTCGGCTGGAAACACCATATATTTT. Its protein product is CASITSAGNTIYF.

This chain uses TRBV11-2 with TRBJ2-3; no definite D call. The CDR3 consists of 17 residues. CDR1 SGHAT and CDR2 FQNNGV come from the germline V gene. V was trimmed by 0 bases and J by 0 bases, leaving 13 bases between them. CDR3: CASSLDPAPLSTDTQYF. The CDR3 bases are TGTGCCAGCAGCTTAGATCCCGCTCCCCTTAGCACAGATACGCAGTATTTT.

This clone was recorded only once. The chain joins TRBV2 to TRBJ1-6, with no clear D. CDR1 is SNHLY, CDR2 FYNNEI, per germline. Trimming cost V 1 base and J 14 bases, with 9 bases left between them. This CDR3 spans 12 amino acids. The CDR3 region has the DNA TGTGCCAGCAGTGAAGACCGCCGCACCCTCCACTTT. This sequence encodes CASSEDRRTLHF. The entire variable domain, with the rest obtained from reference TRBV2 and TRBJ1-6, is as follows: EPEVTQTPSHQVTQMGQEVILRCVPISNHLYFYWYRQILGQKVEFLVSFYNNEISEKSEIFDDQFSVERPDGSNFTLKIRSTKLEDSAMYFCASSEDRRTLHFGNGTRLTVT.

The V gene is TRBV21-1, the J gene TRBJ1-2; TRBD1 was called by the table and not checked on the DNA. TRBV21-1 constitutes a pseudogene. The CDR3 runs to 16 residues. The chain's CDR3 is CASSMRYRNGNYGYTF. The CDR3 DNA sequence: TGTGCCAGCAGCATGAGGTACAGGAACGGGAACTATGGCTACACCTTC.

This rearrangement joins TRBV10-3 to TRBJ2-1; tentative D call: TRBD1 (5 bases). This CDR3 contains 16 residues. In germline, CDR1 is ENHRY, CDR2 SYGVKD. The V and J ends lost 3 bases and 0 bases respectively, with 12 bases between them. In nucleotides, the CDR3 is TGTGCCATCAGTGATCGTCAGGGAAGCTCCTACAATGAGCAGTTCTTC. Protein: CAISDRQGSSYNEQFF.

The rearrangement uses TRBV4-2 and TRBJ2-3, with D possibly matching TRBD2 (6 bases). V was shortened by 1 base and J by 3 bases, with 17 bases between the two germline ends. The CDR3 runs 17 residues. Germline CDR1 is LGHNA and CDR2 is YNFKEQ. The CDR3, as DNA: TGTGCCAGCAGCCAAGGACGGGGGACCAGCGGGACAGATACGCAGTATTTT. Its translation: CASSQGRGTSGTDTQYF.